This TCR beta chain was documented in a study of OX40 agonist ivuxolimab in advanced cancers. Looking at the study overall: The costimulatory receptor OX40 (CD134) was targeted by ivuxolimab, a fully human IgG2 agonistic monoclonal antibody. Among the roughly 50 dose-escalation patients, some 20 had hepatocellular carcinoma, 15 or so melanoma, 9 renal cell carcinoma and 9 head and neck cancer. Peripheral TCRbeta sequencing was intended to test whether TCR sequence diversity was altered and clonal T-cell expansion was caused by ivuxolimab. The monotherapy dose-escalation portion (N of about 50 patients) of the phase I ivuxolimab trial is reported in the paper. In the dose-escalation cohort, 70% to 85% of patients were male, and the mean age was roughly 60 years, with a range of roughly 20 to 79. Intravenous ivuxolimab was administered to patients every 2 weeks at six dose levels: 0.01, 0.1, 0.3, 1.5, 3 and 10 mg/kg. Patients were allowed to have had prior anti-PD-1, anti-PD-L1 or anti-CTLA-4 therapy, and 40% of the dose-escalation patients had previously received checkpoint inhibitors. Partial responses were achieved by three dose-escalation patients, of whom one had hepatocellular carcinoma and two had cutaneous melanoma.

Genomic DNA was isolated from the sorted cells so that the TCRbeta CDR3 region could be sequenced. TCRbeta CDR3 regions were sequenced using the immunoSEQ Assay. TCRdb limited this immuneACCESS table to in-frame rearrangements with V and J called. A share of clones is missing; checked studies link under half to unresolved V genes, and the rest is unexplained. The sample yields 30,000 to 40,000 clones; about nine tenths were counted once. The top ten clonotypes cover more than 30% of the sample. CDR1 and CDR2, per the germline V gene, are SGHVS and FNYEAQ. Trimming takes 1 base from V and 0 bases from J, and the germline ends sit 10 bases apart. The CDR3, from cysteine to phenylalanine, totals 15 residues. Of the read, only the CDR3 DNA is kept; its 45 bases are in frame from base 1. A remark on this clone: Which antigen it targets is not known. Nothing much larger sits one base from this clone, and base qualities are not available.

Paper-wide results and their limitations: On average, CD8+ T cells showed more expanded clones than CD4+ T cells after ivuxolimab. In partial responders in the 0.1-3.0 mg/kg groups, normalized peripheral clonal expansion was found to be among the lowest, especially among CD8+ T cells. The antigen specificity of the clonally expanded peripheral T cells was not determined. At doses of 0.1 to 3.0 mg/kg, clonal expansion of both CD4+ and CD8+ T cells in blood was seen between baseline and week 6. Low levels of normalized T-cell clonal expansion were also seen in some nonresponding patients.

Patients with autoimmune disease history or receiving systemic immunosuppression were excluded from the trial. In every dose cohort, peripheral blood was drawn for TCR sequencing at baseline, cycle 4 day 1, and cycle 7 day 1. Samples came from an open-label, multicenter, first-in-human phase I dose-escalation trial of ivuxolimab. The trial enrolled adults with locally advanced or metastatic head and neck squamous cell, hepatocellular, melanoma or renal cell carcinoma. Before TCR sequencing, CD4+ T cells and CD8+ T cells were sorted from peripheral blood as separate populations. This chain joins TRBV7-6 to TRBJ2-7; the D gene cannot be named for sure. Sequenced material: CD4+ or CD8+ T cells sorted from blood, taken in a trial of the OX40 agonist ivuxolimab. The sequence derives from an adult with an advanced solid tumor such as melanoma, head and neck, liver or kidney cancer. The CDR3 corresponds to CASSLEAASSYEQYF. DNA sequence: TGTGCCAGCAGCTTAGAAGCCGCAAGCTCCTACGAGCAGTACTTC.